This TCR beta chain comes out of a study of T cells in localized non-small cell lung cancer. Sequencing used immunoSEQ multiplex PCR; TCRdb keeps in-frame clones, though not all of them. The table shows about 2,100 clones, with about 40% occurring only once. Notes on this clone: Antigen specificity is unknown.

Germline CDR1 and CDR2: LNHDA and SQIVND (reference sequence). V dropped 10 bases and J dropped 3; count of bases not matched to a gene: 13. The CDR3 totals 16 residues. Notes on the study in general: Adjacent uninvolved lung tissue had the highest T cell clonality, exceeding tumor. When the top 100 tumor clones were examined, a median around 61 of them also appeared in the adjacent lung, which was paired and uninvolved. Elevated circulating T cell density in blood was associated with longer overall survival. Heterogeneity remains possible, as sequencing covered one tumor region only.

The receptor's source is a male donor older than 55 with stage II squamous cell lung carcinoma. The sequenced sample was lung tumor tissue, obtained before any cancer treatment. The rearrangement uses TRBV19 and TRBJ2-4, with TRBD2 matching 9 bases. CDR3 sequence reads: CATAAGGGAGKNIQYF. Here the CDR3 DNA reads TGTGCCACCGCGGCGGGGGGGGGCGCCGGCAAAAACATTCAGTACTTC. Supplemented by reference TRBV19 and TRBJ2-4, the full variable domain reads DGGITQSPKYLFRKEGQNVTLSCEQNLNHDAMYWYRQDPGQGLRLIYYSQIVNDFQKGDIAEGYSVSREKKESFPLTVTSAQKNPTAFYLCATAAGGGAGKNIQYFGAGTRLSVL.